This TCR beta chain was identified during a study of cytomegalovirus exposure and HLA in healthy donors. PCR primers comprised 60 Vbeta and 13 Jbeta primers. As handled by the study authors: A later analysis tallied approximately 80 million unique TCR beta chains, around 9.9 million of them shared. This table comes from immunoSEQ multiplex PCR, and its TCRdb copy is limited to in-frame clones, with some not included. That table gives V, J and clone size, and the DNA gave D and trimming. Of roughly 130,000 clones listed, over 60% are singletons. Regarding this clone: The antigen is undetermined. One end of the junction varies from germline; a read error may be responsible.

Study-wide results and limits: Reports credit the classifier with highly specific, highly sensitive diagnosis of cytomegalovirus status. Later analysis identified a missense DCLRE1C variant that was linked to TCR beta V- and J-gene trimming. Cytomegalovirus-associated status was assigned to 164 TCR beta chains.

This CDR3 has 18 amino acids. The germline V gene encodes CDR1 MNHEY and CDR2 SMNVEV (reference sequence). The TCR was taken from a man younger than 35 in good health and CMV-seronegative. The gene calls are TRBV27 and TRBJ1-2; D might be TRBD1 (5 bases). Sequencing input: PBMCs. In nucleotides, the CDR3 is TGTGCCAGCAGACACCGCCAAGGACAACCGACCTCCCTCTATGGCTACCCCTTC. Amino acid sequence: CASRHRQGQPTSLYGYPF.